The source of this T cell receptor (beta chain) is a study of T cells expressing NK-cell markers. Study summary: Just one sequenced donor of eight was HCMV-seronegative, while seven were seropositive. The study, taken as a whole, reports: For a handful of donors, the dominant NKG2C+ clonotypes made up roughly 1.0-8% of their CD8+ T cells. Whether expanded NKG2C-expressing T cell clones recognize HCMV is unknown.

This CDR3 spans 12 amino acids. Germline CDR1 reads SGHRS; CDR2 reads YFSETQ. A remark on this clonotype: Its antigen remains unknown.

It was by 5'RACE template switching with UMIs that TCR beta cDNA was made. For each CDR3 protein, TCRdb gives one entry from its re-call of the 5' RACE reads, without DNA. Its listing shows approximately 420,000 distinct CDR3 sequences. V gene TRBV5-1 combines with J gene TRBJ2-5. Material: blood T cells: a sorted CD56 or NKG2C T cell subset, CD4+ or CD8+ T cells, or bulk PBMC T cells (not recorded which). This TCR was sampled from a woman aged 50 to 65 in good health. CDR3 protein: CASSPDAETQYF.